The entry that follows covers one TCR beta chain sequence. The CDR3 spans 15 residues. The J segment lost 5 bases and the V segment lost 3 bases, leaving 8 bases of the junction unmatched. Germline assignment: CDR1 KGHSH and CDR2 LQKENI. This entry comes from a study of blood T cell repertoires in COVID-19. Across the whole study: Sites across the United States, Italy and Spain contributed samples from acute and convalescent COVID-19. T cells, B-cell-depleted T cells, or PBMCs provided the cDNA or gDNA that served as material.

Methods used by the authors: Reference gene primer amplification gave nucleated cell count estimates. This table comes from immunoSEQ multiplex PCR, and its TCRdb copy is limited to in-frame clones, with some not included. V, J and clone size are those of that table, while D and trimming were read from the DNA. The repertoire consists of 200,000 to 300,000 clones, with about 80% occurring once and the leading ten covering about 9.1%. The receptor was derived from a human donor in a cohort sampled during active COVID-19. Sequencing was performed on peripheral blood. The genes are TRBV18 and TRBJ1-2; 8 positions agree with TRBD1. CDR3 sequence reads: CASSPGTGQGYGYTF. CDR3 bases: TGTGCCAGCTCACCCGGGACAGGCCAAGGTTATGGCTACACCTTC.